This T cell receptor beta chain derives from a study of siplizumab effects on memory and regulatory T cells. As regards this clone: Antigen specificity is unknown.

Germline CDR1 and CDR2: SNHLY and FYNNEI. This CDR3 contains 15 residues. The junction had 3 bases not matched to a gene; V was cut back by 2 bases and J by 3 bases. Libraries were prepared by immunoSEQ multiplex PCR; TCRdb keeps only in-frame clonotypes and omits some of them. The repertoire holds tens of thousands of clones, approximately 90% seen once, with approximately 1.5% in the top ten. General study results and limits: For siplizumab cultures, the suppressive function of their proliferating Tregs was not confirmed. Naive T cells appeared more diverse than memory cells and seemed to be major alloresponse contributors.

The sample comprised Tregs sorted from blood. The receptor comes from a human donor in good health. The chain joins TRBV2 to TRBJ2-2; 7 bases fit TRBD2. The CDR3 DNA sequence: TGTGCCAGCAGTGAACTGGGGGGGTACACCGGGGAGCTGTTTTTT. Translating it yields CASSELGGYTGELFF.